This T cell receptor (beta chain) was sequenced in a study of cytomegalovirus exposure and HLA in healthy donors. Across the whole study: Of approximately 400 genotyped donors, 65% to 85% clustered with self-reported Caucasian donors.

Findings and limits, study-wide: A later examination showed that TCR association rates differed by HLA locus, with DRB1 most and HLA-C fewest.

A remark on this clone: Antigen specificity is unknown.

The study ran its PCR with 60 Vbeta and 13 Jbeta primers. The assay was immunoSEQ multiplex PCR, and TCRdb's table has in-frame clones only and misses some. Of 100,000 to 150,000 clones in the sample, approximately 80% were seen once. The clonotype comes from a girl aged 2-15 years in good health and CMV-seronegative. Sequencing was carried out using PBMCs.

For the CDR3, the DNA is TGCGCCAGCAGCCCGTACACCTACACTGAAGCTTTCTTT. Translation gives CASSPYTYTEAFF. The chain uses TRBV5-1 and TRBJ1-1, with no clear D. With 4 bases removed from V and 3 bases from J, the gap between germline ends came to 10 bases. The CDR3 is 13 residues long. CDR1 is SGHRS, CDR2 YFSETQ, per germline. The full variable domain, rest sourced from reference TRBV5-1 and TRBJ1-1, is KAGVTQTPRYLIKTRGQQVTLSCSPISGHRSVSWYQQTPGQGLQFLFEYFSETQRNKGNFPGRFSGRQFSNSRSEMNVSTLELGDSALYLCASSPYTYTEAFFGQGTRLTVV.